This TCR beta chain was recovered during a study of T-cell reconstitution after alpha-beta-depleted transplantation in children. Overall study results and limits: Among T cells one year after transplant, newly produced cells accounted for most counts and diversity. Alpha-beta T cells about two months after transplant reportedly derived from several hundred expanded graft clones.

This sample's TCRbeta library carried unique molecular identifier barcodes. Via MiXCR, TCRdb re-called the PCR reads, giving one row per CDR3 protein. The repertoire includes 540,000 or so distinct CDR3 sequences, more than 20% of them detected once, and roughly 15% sits in the top ten. Many counts were recorded for this clonotype. The antigen is not known. The length of the CDR3 is 12 residues. Looked up from germline, CDR1 is DFQATT and CDR2 is SNEGSKA (reference sequence). The ends were cut back, 6 bases at V and 5 bases at J, with 14 bases in the middle. This rearrangement joins TRBV20-1 to TRBJ2-7, with D uncertain. This clonotype was obtained from a boy in the first two years of life who had a stem cell transplant for acute myeloid leukemia, so the T cells may come from the graft donor. Specimen: PBMCs, mostly from graft donor cells, collected 360 days after TCRalphabeta/CD19-depleted stem cell transplant. The CDR3 DNA reads as TGCAGTGCGGGCCGCCAGCCGGACGAGCAGTACTTC. Translation gives CSAGRQPDEQYF.